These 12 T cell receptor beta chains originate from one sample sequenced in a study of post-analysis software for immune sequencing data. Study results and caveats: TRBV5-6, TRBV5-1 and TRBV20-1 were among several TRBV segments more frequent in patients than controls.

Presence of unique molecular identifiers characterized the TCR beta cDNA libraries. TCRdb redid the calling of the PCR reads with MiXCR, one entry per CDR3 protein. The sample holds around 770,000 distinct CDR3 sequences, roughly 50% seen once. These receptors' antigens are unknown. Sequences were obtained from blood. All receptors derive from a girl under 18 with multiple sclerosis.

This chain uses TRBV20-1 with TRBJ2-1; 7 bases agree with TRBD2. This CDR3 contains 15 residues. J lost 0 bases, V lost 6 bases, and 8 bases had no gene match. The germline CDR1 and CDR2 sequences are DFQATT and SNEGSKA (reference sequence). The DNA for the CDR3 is TGCAGTGCCCGTAAGCGGGGAGTCTCCTACAATGAGCAGTTCTTC. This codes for CSARKRGVSYNEQFF.

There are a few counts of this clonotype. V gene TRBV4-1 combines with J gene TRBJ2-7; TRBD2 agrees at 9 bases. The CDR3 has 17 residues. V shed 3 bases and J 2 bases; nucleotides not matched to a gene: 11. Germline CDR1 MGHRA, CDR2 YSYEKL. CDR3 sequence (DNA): TGCGCCAGCAGCCAGATGTTGGCGGGAGGGAACACCTACGAGCAGTACTTC. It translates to CASSQMLAGGNTYEQYF.

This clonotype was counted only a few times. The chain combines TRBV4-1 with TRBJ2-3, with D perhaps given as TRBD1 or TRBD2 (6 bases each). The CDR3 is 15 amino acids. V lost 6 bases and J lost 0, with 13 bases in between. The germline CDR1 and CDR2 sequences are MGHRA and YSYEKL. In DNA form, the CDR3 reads TGCGCCAGCAGGCCGGGGGCGGGAAGCACAGATACGCAGTATTTT. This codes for CASRPGAGSTDTQYF.

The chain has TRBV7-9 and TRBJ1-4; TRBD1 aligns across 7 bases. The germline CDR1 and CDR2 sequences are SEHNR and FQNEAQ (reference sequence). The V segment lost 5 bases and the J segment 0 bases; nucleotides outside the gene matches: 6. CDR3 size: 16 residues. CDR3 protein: CASSRGTASTNEKLFF. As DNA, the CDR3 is TGTGCCAGCAGCCGTGGGACAGCCTCAACTAATGAAAAACTGTTTTTT.

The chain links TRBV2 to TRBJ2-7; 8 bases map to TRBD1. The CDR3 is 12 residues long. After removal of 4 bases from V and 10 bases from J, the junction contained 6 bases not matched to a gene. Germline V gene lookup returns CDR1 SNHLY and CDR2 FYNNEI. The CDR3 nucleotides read TGTGCCAGCAGTGTCCCGGGACAGGTTCAGTACTTC. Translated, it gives CASSVPGQVQYF.

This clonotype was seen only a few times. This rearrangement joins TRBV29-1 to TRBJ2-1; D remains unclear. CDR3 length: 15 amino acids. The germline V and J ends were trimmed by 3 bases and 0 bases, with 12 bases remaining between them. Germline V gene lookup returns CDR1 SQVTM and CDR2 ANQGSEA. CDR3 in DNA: TGCAGCGTTGAGGGCACCAGGAGCTCCTACAATGAGCAGTTCTTC. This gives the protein CSVEGTRSSYNEQFF.

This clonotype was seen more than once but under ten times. CDR3 nucleotide sequence: TGTGCCAGCAGTTCGCCTTCGTCCGCGACCAATGAGCAGTTCTTC. Its translation: CASSSPSSATNEQFF. The chain couples TRBV2 to TRBJ2-1, with D hard to call. V was shortened by 5 bases and J by 6 bases, with 17 bases between the two germline ends. Germline CDR1 is SNHLY and CDR2 is FYNNEI. The CDR3 spans 15 residues.

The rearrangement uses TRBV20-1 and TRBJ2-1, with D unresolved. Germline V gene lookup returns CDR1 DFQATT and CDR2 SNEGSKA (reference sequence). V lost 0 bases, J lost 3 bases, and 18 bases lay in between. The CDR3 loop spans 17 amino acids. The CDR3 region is CSARDPPRSEYYNEQFF. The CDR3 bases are TGCAGTGCTAGAGATCCCCCCCGAAGTGAGTACTACAATGAGCAGTTCTTC.

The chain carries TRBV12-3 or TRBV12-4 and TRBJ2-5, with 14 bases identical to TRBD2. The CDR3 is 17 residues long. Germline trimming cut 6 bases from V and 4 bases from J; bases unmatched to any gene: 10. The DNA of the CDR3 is TGTGCCAGCAGCCCCGGGACTAGCGGGAGTAGTCGAGAGACCCAGTACTTC. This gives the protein CASSPGTSGSSRETQYF.

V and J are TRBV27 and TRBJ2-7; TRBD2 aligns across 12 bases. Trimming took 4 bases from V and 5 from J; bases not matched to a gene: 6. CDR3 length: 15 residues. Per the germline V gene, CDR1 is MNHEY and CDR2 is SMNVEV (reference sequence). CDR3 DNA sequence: TGTGCCAGCAGTTGGTCCCTAGCGGGAGGGAACGAGCAGTACTTC. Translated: CASSWSLAGGNEQYF.

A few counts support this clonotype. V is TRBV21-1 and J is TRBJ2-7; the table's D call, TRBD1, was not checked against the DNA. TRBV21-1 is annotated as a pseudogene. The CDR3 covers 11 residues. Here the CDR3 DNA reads TGTGCCATCCTGGACAGTTACGAGCAGTACTTC. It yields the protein CAILDSYEQYF.

The CDR3 reads CASSLGSGSNYGYTF. The CDR3 DNA follows: TGTGCCAGCAGTCTTGGTTCGGGGTCTAACTATGGCTACACCTTC. The chain recombines TRBV28 with TRBJ1-2; D ambiguous. Germline values: CDR1 MDHEN, CDR2 SYDVKM. The CDR3 runs to 15 residues. The V end was cut by 5 bases, the J end by 0 bases, with 13 bases between.